Following are 24 T cell receptor beta chains from one sample sequenced in a study of blood T cell repertoires in COVID-19 (dated by TCRdb to 2020 to 2021). The library was built by means of the immunoSEQ multiplex PCR assay. In TCRdb, the immuneACCESS table is reduced to in-frame sequences with V and J assigned. These tables do not hold every clone; where another copy was compared, an unresolved V gene accounts for under half, and the others remain unexplained. Across this sample there are around 72,000 clones, with 81% seen only once. Of the sample, about 20% is held by the ten largest clones. The sequenced sample consisted of peripheral blood. The receptors were gathered from a woman in her 70s with acute or convalescent COVID-19.

This chain connects TRBV5-4 to TRBJ1-4, with 7 bases identical to TRBD1. This CDR3 is 15 amino acids long. Trimming took 0 bases from V and 8 from J; bases not matched to a gene: 7. CDR1 is SGHNT, CDR2 YYREEE, per germline (reference sequence). CDR3 sequence: CASSLEGARGEKLFF. The CDR3 DNA follows: TGTGCCAGCAGCTTGGAGGGGGCGCGAGGAGAAAAACTGTTTTTT.

This rearrangement joins TRBV12-3 or TRBV12-4 to TRBJ2-1; TRBD2 matches 7 bases. With V trimmed by 8 bases and J by 6 bases, 1 base remained unmatched. The CDR3 totals 11 residues. The CDR3 region has the DNA TGTGCCAGCGCGGGGGTCAATGAGCAGTTCTTC. Protein sequence: CASAGVNEQFF.

Here the CDR3 DNA reads TGTGCCAGCAGGCGACAGAATGAAAAACTGTTTTTT. It yields the protein CASRRQNEKLFF. This chain joins TRBV12-3 or TRBV12-4 and TRBJ1-4, with D maybe TRBD1 (5 bases). With 6 bases removed from V and 5 bases from J, the gap between germline ends came to 7 bases. The CDR3 loop spans 12 amino acids.

The CDR3 DNA reads as TGTGCCAGCAGTGGGGGCCGGGACTATAACACCGGGGAGCTGTTTTTT. Translating it yields CASSGGRDYNTGELFF. The chain combines TRBV6-1 with TRBJ2-2; TRBD2 agrees at 7 bases. The V segment lost 4 bases and the J segment 2 bases; nucleotides outside the gene matches: 7. This CDR3 is 16 amino acids long. Germline V gene sequence: CDR1 MNHNS, CDR2 SASEGT.

The chain joins TRBV5-1 to TRBJ2-1, with TRBD1 matching 10 bases. The CDR3 extends over 17 amino acids. Germline assignment: CDR1 SGHRS and CDR2 YFSETQ. V shed 4 bases and J 9 bases; nucleotides not matched to a gene: 16. The CDR3 protein is CASSTSGQGLRSSEQFF. CDR3 coding DNA: TGCGCCAGCAGCACCTCGGGACAGGGGCTACGGAGCAGTGAGCAGTTCTTC. The full variable domain, with the rest looked up from reference TRBV5-1 and TRBJ2-1, is KAGVTQTPRYLIKTRGQQVTLSCSPISGHRSVSWYQQTPGQGLQFLFEYFSETQRNKGNFPGRFSGRQFSNSRSEMNVSTLELGDSALYLCASSTSGQGLRSSEQFFGPGTRLTVL.

The V and J genes are TRBV6-5 and TRBJ2-1; D possibly corresponds to TRBD2 (7 bases). The V gene lost 2 bases and the J gene lost 10 bases, with 15 bases spanning the gap. Germline V gene data show CDR1 as MNHEY and CDR2 as SVGAGI. CDR3 length: 14 amino acids. The CDR3 reads CASSYGGGQGEQFF. In nucleotides, the CDR3 is TGTGCCAGCAGTTACGGCGGGGGACAAGGGGAGCAGTTCTTC.

The chain employs TRBV6-2 or TRBV6-3 and TRBJ1-2; tentative D call: TRBD1 (6 bases). Looked up from germline, CDR1 is MNHEY and CDR2 is SVGEGT. The CDR3 is 12 residues long. V lost 6 bases to trimming and J lost 8 bases, with 13 bases between them. CDR3 region: CASSRDIGGYTF. CDR3 bases: TGTGCCAGCAGCCGGGACATCGGAGGCTACACCTTC.

The rearrangement uses TRBV21-1 and TRBJ1-2. TRBV21-1 is assigned pseudogene status. The length of the CDR3 is 13 residues. CDR3: CASSHRSSYGYTF. The DNA of the CDR3 is TGTGCCAGCAGCCATAGGAGTTCCTATGGCTACACCTTC.

The V gene is TRBV11-2, the J gene TRBJ2-7, with 7 bases aligning to TRBD1. V dropped 1 base and J dropped 3; count of bases not matched to a gene: 6. CDR3 length: 15 residues. Germline-derived CDR1 and CDR2 are SGHAT and FQNNGV. The CDR3 bases are TGTGCCAGCAGCTTAGCTAGGGGGCTGGTCTACGAGCAGTACTTC. Protein product: CASSLARGLVYEQYF. The variable domain in full, with the rest retrieved from reference TRBV11-2 and TRBJ2-7, is EAGVAQSPRYKIIEKRQSVAFWCNPISGHATLYWYQQILGQGPKLLIQFQNNGVVDDSQLPKDRFSAERLKGVDSTLKIQPAKLEDSAVYLCASSLARGLVYEQYFGPGTRLTVT.

The J gene is TRBJ1-4, the V gene TRBV15; D is ambiguous. In germline, CDR1 is LNHNV, CDR2 YYDKDF (reference sequence). This CDR3 spans 14 amino acids. V was clipped by 9 bases and J by 1 base, with 12 bases between them. This CDR3 reads CATFRTGTNEKLFF. CDR3 nucleotides: TGTGCCACATTTCGCACGGGAACTAATGAAAAACTGTTTTTT.

This clone was seen more than once but under ten times. V gene TRBV18 combines with J gene TRBJ2-5, with D hard to call. CDR1 and CDR2 from the germline V gene are KGHSH and LQKENI. The ends were cut back, 1 base at V and 2 bases at J, with 5 bases in the middle. The CDR3 length is 13 residues. As DNA, the CDR3 is TGTGCCAGCTCACCACTACAGCAAGAGACCCAGTACTTC. Its protein is CASSPLQQETQYF.

This clone was picked up one time. The V and J genes are TRBV29-1 and TRBJ2-7, with D perhaps matching TRBD2 (6 bases). The CDR3 length is 14 residues. The germline V gene encodes CDR1 SQVTM and CDR2 ANQGSEA. Trimming removed 7 bases at V and 7 bases at J, with 23 bases between. CDR3 DNA sequence: TGCAGCGCAAAGCCGGGACTGAACTCGGGTGAGCAGTACTTC. Translation: CSAKPGLNSGEQYF.

The J gene is TRBJ1-3, the V gene TRBV18; tentative D call: TRBD1 (6 bases). The germline V and J ends were trimmed by 0 bases and 2 bases, with 11 bases remaining between them. Germline V gene data show CDR1 as KGHSH and CDR2 as LQKENI. The CDR3 spans 16 residues. Written as DNA, the CDR3 is TGTGCCAGCTCACCACCTACAGGGAGCCCTGGAAACACCATATATTTT. This encodes CASSPPTGSPGNTIYF.

The V gene is TRBV18, the J gene TRBJ2-1; 10 positions agree with TRBD1. Germline-derived CDR1 and CDR2 are KGHSH and LQKENI. V lost 5 bases, J lost 4 bases, and 5 bases stayed unmatched. CDR3 length: 15 amino acids. In DNA form, the CDR3 reads TGTGCCAGCTCAGCCGGGACAGGGGCGTACAATGAGCAGTTCTTC. This encodes CASSAGTGAYNEQFF.

The rearrangement links TRBV6-5 to TRBJ2-1; 7 bases fit TRBD2. Germline loops: CDR1 MNHEY, CDR2 SVGAGI. The CDR3 length is 15 residues. V shed 2 bases and J 10 bases; nucleotides not matched to a gene: 11. CDR3 loop: CASSYRGVVAGEQFF. The CDR3, as DNA: TGTGCCAGCAGTTACCGGGGGGTGGTAGCTGGAGAGCAGTTCTTC.

The chain joins TRBV10-3 to TRBJ1-1; unclear D gene. The CDR3 has 15 amino acids. Trimming pared 0 bases from V and 0 bases from J, leaving 8 bases between. Per the germline V gene, CDR1 is ENHRY and CDR2 is SYGVKD. CDR3 DNA sequence: TGTGCCATCAGTGAGTCGGAACAGTTGAACACTGAAGCTTTCTTT. This codes for CAISESEQLNTEAFF.

The chain couples TRBV11-2 to TRBJ1-1, with 8 nucleotides matching TRBD1. The J segment lost 5 bases and the V segment lost 3 bases, leaving 5 bases of the junction unmatched. Germline V gives CDR1 SGHAT, CDR2 FQNNGV. This CDR3 has 14 amino acids. CDR3 protein: CASSLSGGPTEAFF. In nucleotides, the CDR3 is TGTGCCAGCAGCTTGTCAGGGGGCCCAACTGAAGCTTTCTTT.

V gene TRBV5-1 combines with J gene TRBJ2-1; D remains ambiguous. CDR3 length equals 16 residues. Looked up from germline, CDR1 is SGHRS and CDR2 is YFSETQ. Trimming cost V 2 bases and J 0 bases, with 12 bases left between them. CDR3 protein: CASSFSVVFSYNEQFF. CDR3 in DNA: TGCGCCAGCAGCTTCAGTGTGGTGTTCTCCTACAATGAGCAGTTCTTC. Full variable domain (remainder filled in from reference TRBV5-1 and TRBJ2-1): KAGVTQTPRYLIKTRGQQVTLSCSPISGHRSVSWYQQTPGQGLQFLFEYFSETQRNKGNFPGRFSGRQFSNSRSEMNVSTLELGDSALYLCASSFSVVFSYNEQFFGPGTRLTVL.

CDR3 region: CASSLDRGGNQPQHF. CDR3 in DNA: TGTGCCAGCAGCTTGGATCGGGGGGGCAATCAGCCCCAGCATTTT. This chain uses TRBV5-7 with TRBJ1-5; TRBD1 might be the D (5 bases). TRBV5-7 is known as an ORF, though its function is uncertain. V dropped 0 bases and J dropped 2 bases, with 9 bases sitting between them. The CDR3 length is 15 residues.

The sample holds one count of this clone. The J gene is TRBJ2-2, the V gene TRBV9, with 8 positions matching TRBD2. The germline V gene encodes CDR1 SGDLS and CDR2 YYNGEE. Germline trimming cut 10 bases from V and 7 bases from J; bases unmatched to any gene: 12. CDR3 size: 14 residues. CDR3 sequence: CASSSGGPVGELFF. CDR3 coding DNA: TGTGCCTCCAGCTCGGGAGGGCCCGTCGGGGAGCTGTTTTTT.

The chain has TRBV13 and TRBJ1-1, with TRBD1 matching over 10 bases. The CDR3 is 16 residues long. V was pared by 4 bases and J by 3 bases, with 8 bases of the junction left unmatched. Germline CDR1 PRHDT, CDR2 FYEKMQ (reference sequence). The CDR3 spells CASSYRTGGMDTEAFF. CDR3 nucleotide sequence: TGTGCCAGCAGCTACCGGACAGGGGGAATGGACACTGAAGCTTTCTTT.

The rearrangement links TRBV28 to TRBJ2-1; perhaps TRBD1 as D (6 bases). This CDR3 spans 12 amino acids. Germline V gene lookup returns CDR1 MDHEN and CDR2 SYDVKM. Trimming cost V 7 bases and J 12 bases, with 16 bases left between them. CDR3 sequence reads: CASTELQGGQFF. The DNA of the CDR3 is TGTGCCAGCACCGAACTACAAGGGGGGCAGTTCTTC.

V gene TRBV14 combines with J gene TRBJ1-1; TRBD1 aligns across 10 bases. CDR1 and CDR2 (germline): SGHDN, FVKESK. V was clipped by 4 bases and J by 1 base; unmatched bases: 12. The CDR3 consists of 18 residues. The CDR3 is CASSPPRTGGRKNTEAFF. The CDR3 DNA is TGTGCCAGCAGCCCACCGAGGACAGGGGGACGAAAGAACACTGAAGCTTTCTTT.

The chain employs TRBV5-1 and TRBJ2-5; 7 bases line up with TRBD1. V was pared by 0 bases and J by 5 bases, with 7 bases of the junction left unmatched. Germline CDR1 reads SGHRS; CDR2 reads YFSETQ. This CDR3 has 15 amino acids. The CDR3 DNA follows: TGCGCCAGCAGCTTGGGTACAGGGGCTGGGGAGACCCAGTACTTC. This gives the protein CASSLGTGAGETQYF.